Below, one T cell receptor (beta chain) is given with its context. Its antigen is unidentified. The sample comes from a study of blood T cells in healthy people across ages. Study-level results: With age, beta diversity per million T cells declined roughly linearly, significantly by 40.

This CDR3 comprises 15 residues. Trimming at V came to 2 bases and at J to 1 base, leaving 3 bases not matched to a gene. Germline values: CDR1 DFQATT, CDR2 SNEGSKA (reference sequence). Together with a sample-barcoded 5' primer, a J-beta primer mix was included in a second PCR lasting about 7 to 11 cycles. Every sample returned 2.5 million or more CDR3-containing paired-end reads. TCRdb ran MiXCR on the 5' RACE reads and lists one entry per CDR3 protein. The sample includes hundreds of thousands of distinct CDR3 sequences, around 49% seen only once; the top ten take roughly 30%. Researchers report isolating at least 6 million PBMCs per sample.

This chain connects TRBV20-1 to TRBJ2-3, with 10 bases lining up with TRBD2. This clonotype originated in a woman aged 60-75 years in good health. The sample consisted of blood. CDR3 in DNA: TGCAGTGCTAGATACGGGACTAGCGGCACAGATACGCAGTATTTT. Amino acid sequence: CSARYGTSGTDTQYF.